Below are 20 T cell receptor beta chains sequenced from a single sample in a study of blood T cell repertoires in COVID-19. Using immunoSEQ multiplex PCR, the repertoire was profiled, and TCRdb retains in-frame clones only, with some absent. The sample gives about 430,000 clones, roughly 90% of which show up once; about 1.5% is in the top ten. The material sequenced was PBMCs or T cells enriched from blood (not recorded which). These receptors all stem from a woman between 18 and 29 years old who had been exposed to COVID-19.

This chain joins TRBV27 and TRBJ1-1, with D possibly being TRBD1 (5 bases). Germline V gives CDR1 MNHEY, CDR2 SMNVEV (reference sequence). Trimming left V 4 bases short and J 10 bases short, with 16 bases between. CDR3 length: 13 amino acids. For the CDR3, the DNA is TGTGCCAGCAGTTGGCGGCAGGGTGATACAGCTTTCTTT. Protein sequence: CASSWRQGDTAFF.

The chain combines TRBV3-1 (or the pseudogene TRBV3-2) with TRBJ2-3; 12 bases fit TRBD2. CDR1 LGHDT and CDR2 YNNKEL come from the germline V gene (reference sequence). The CDR3 consists of 16 residues. V was clipped by 3 bases and J by 3 bases; unmatched bases: 4. The CDR3: CASSQGLAGSTDTQYF. The CDR3 DNA reads as TGTGCCAGCAGCCAGGGACTAGCGGGCTCGACAGATACGCAGTATTTT.

This chain joins TRBV28 and TRBJ1-4; 11 positions match TRBD1. CDR1 MDHEN and CDR2 SYDVKM come from the germline V gene. The CDR3 runs 17 residues. V dropped 4 bases and J dropped 0; count of bases not matched to a gene: 4. The chain's CDR3 is CASSSPGQGATNEKLFF. The DNA for the CDR3 is TGTGCCAGCAGTTCCCCGGGACAGGGGGCAACTAATGAAAAACTGTTTTTT. The full variable domain, in which reference TRBV28 and TRBJ1-4 provide the parts outside the CDR3, is DVKVTQSSRYLVKRTGEKVFLECVQDMDHENMFWYRQDPGLGLRLIYFSYDVKMKEKGDIPEGYSVSREKKERFSLILESASTNQTSMYLCASSSPGQGATNEKLFFGSGTQLSVL.

The chain combines TRBV5-4 with TRBJ2-7; 11 bases line up with TRBD2. The CDR3 is 17 amino acids. Unmatched junction bases numbered 10, after V lost 4 bases and J lost 1 base. CDR1 and CDR2 from the germline V gene are SGHNT and YYREEE (reference sequence). The chain's CDR3 is CASSPPSGGPTSYEQYF. Written as DNA, the CDR3 is TGTGCCAGCAGCCCACCTAGCGGGGGGCCCACGTCCTACGAGCAGTACTTC.

The chain carries TRBV28 and TRBJ2-5; 8 nucleotides agree with TRBD1. The J segment lost 5 bases and the V segment lost 2 bases, leaving 10 bases of the junction unmatched. The CDR3 is 16 amino acids. The germline V gene has CDR1 MDHEN and CDR2 SYDVKM. In nucleotides, the CDR3 is TGTGCCAGCAGTTTACTGCAGGGGGCAAGGAGGGAGACCCAGTACTTC. Protein product: CASSLLQGARRETQYF. The full variable domain, rest sourced from reference TRBV28 and TRBJ2-5, is DVKVTQSSRYLVKRTGEKVFLECVQDMDHENMFWYRQDPGLGLRLIYFSYDVKMKEKGDIPEGYSVSREKKERFSLILESASTNQTSMYLCASSLLQGARRETQYFGPGTRLLVL.

This chain links TRBV28 with TRBJ1-1; no reliable D call. This CDR3 comprises 12 residues. V gave up 5 bases and J gave up 6 bases, with 10 bases separating them. CDR1 and CDR2 from the germline V gene are MDHEN and SYDVKM. CDR3 sequence (DNA): TGTGCCAGCAGTGGGCCCCGTCCTGAAGCTTTCTTT. This gives the protein CASSGPRPEAFF.

The V call is TRBV18, the J call TRBJ1-1; D is perhaps TRBD1 (6 bases). The V and J ends lost 3 bases and 5 bases respectively, with 10 bases between them. The CDR3 is 13 residues long. Germline CDR1 reads KGHSH; CDR2 reads LQKENI. CDR3 region: CASSPQGWTEAFF. CDR3 sequence (DNA): TGTGCCAGCTCACCCCAGGGGTGGACTGAAGCTTTCTTT.

In nucleotides, the CDR3 is TGCGCCAGCAGCCAAGGTTCCGGGGGAGCCATCTCCTACAATGAGCAGTTCTTC. This gives the protein CASSQGSGGAISYNEQFF. V is TRBV4-3 and J is TRBJ2-1, with D possibly matching TRBD2 (6 bases). Germline assignment: CDR1 LGHNA and CDR2 YSLEER. The CDR3 loop spans 18 amino acids. V lost 1 base, J lost 0 bases, and 16 bases lay in between.

The chain couples TRBV10-3 to TRBJ2-5, with a possible D match to TRBD2 (6 bases). The CDR3 spans 17 residues. The ends were cut back, 1 base at V and 3 bases at J, with 18 bases in the middle. From germline, CDR1 is ENHRY and CDR2 SYGVKD. CDR3 region: CAISEFQGSSEKETQYF. In DNA, the CDR3 is TGTGCCATCAGTGAGTTTCAGGGTTCTAGCGAAAAAGAGACCCAGTACTTC.

The chain uses TRBV7-2 and TRBJ1-2, with no clear D. The V and J ends lost 6 bases and 3 bases respectively, with 17 bases between them. Looked up from germline, CDR1 is SGHTA and CDR2 is FQGNSA. This CDR3 region has 15 residues. The CDR3 here is CASRADWGEDYGYTF. The CDR3 DNA follows: TGTGCCAGCAGGGCCGATTGGGGAGAGGACTATGGCTACACCTTC.

V and J are TRBV29-1 and TRBJ1-1, with 11 bases matching TRBD1. The junction had 9 bases not matched to a gene; V was cut back by 7 bases and J by 2 bases. This CDR3 has 15 amino acids. The germline CDR1 and CDR2 sequences are SQVTM and ANQGSEA. CDR3 loop: CSAVPGQGGNTEAFF. DNA for the CDR3: TGCAGCGCCGTACCGGGACAGGGGGGTAACACTGAAGCTTTCTTT.

V usage is TRBV5-1 and J usage is TRBJ1-1; tentatively, D is TRBD1 (5 bases). Per germline, CDR1 SGHRS and CDR2 YFSETQ. The CDR3 consists of 13 residues. Trimming shortened V by 4 bases and J by 5 bases, and 12 bases separated the two germline ends. CDR3 sequence (DNA): TGCGCCAGCAGCATGACAGTCGGTACTGAAGCTTTCTTT. The encoded protein is CASSMTVGTEAFF.

This clone has a single count. The chain combines TRBV19 with TRBJ1-2; possible D gene TRBD1, 6 bases. Trimming took 1 base from V and 7 from J, leaving 16 bases between them. The CDR3 length is 15 residues. The V gene's germline CDR1 is LNHDA and CDR2 SQIVND (reference sequence). CDR3 amino acids: CASSIVAGEGLGYTF. The CDR3 bases are TGTGCCAGTAGTATAGTCGCAGGGGAGGGCCTTGGCTACACCTTC.

This clone was counted a single time. This chain uses TRBV29-1 with TRBJ2-6; no clear D. This CDR3 is built from 15 residues. The germline CDR1 and CDR2 sequences are SQVTM and ANQGSEA. The V and J ends lost 4 bases and 0 bases respectively, with 10 bases between them. CDR3 coding DNA: TGCAGCGTTGGCCCCACCGGCTCTGGGGCCAACGTCCTGACTTTC. It translates to CSVGPTGSGANVLTF.

This clone was counted a single time. J is TRBJ2-1 and V is TRBV25-1; possible D gene TRBD1, 5 bases. This CDR3 is 14 amino acids long. V lost 1 base and J lost 7, with 11 bases in between. Germline-derived CDR1 and CDR2 are MGHDK and SYGVNS. CDR3 DNA sequence: TGTGCCAGCAGTGAATCTTGGGGCAGGAATGAGCAGTTCTTC. It yields the protein CASSESWGRNEQFF.

This chain links TRBV6-1 with TRBJ1-5; D uncertain. The CDR3 extends over 16 amino acids. V was pared by 4 bases and J by 4 bases, with 17 bases between. The germline V gene has CDR1 MNHNS and CDR2 SASEGT. The CDR3 DNA is TGTGCCAGCAGTGCCCCCCGAGCCCAGGTAAATCAGCCCCAGCATTTT. Amino acid sequence: CASSAPRAQVNQPQHF.

The rearrangement joins TRBV10-2 to TRBJ2-1; 10 bases are a match to TRBD2. CDR1 is WSHSY, CDR2 SAAADI, per germline. The length of the CDR3 is 16 residues. Losses at the gene ends were 2 bases for V and 7 bases for J; bases not matched to a gene: 8. CDR3 bases: TGCGCCAGCAGTGAGAGGCTTCTAGCGGGAGAGAATGAGCAGTTCTTC. Encoded protein: CASSERLLAGENEQFF.

This clone was counted between two and nine times. The chain has TRBV27 and TRBJ1-1; D not resolved. Germline CDR1 and CDR2: MNHEY and SMNVEV (reference sequence). V lost 5 bases and J 4 bases, leaving 11 bases between the germline ends. The CDR3 contains 13 residues. The CDR3, as DNA: TGTGCCAGCAGTCCGATACAGAGCACTGAAGCTTTCTTT. Protein: CASSPIQSTEAFF.

The chain uses TRBV27 and TRBJ1-2; perhaps TRBD1 as D (6 bases). CDR1 MNHEY and CDR2 SMNVEV come from the germline V gene (reference sequence). The CDR3 has 17 residues. V gave up 0 bases and J gave up 3 bases, with 17 bases separating them. CDR3 bases: TGTGCCAGCAGTTTATCTATTGCAGGGGAAGGTGACTATGGCTACACCTTC. As protein: CASSLSIAGEGDYGYTF.

V usage is TRBV2 and J usage is TRBJ2-7; 10 nucleotides align to TRBD1. The CDR3 extends over 16 amino acids. Trimming at V came to 6 bases and at J to 2 bases, leaving 10 bases not matched to a gene. CDR1 is SNHLY and CDR2 is FYNNEI in the germline V gene. The chain's CDR3 is CASSGRPGQGTYEQYF. CDR3 nucleotides: TGTGCCAGCAGCGGACGGCCGGGACAGGGGACCTACGAGCAGTACTTC.